This T cell receptor (beta chain) was observed in a study of blood T cell repertoires in COVID-19. Measured with immunoSEQ multiplex PCR; TCRdb has only the in-frame clones, and not every one. This sample carries tens of thousands of clones, about nine tenths of them seen once, and the ten largest clones take 43%. V gave up 4 bases and J gave up 0 bases, with 13 bases separating them. CDR1 and CDR2 from the germline V gene are MDHEN and SYDVKM. This CDR3 spans 16 amino acids. Seattle researchers signed up patients amid active infection and tracked them longitudinally. V and J are TRBV28 and TRBJ1-3; D gene ambiguous. Sequenced sample: peripheral blood. This TCR derives from a woman aged 55 to 70 with COVID-19, enrolled during active disease. CDR3 nucleotides: TGTGCCAGCAGTTCCCAGGCAGGTCTCTCTGGAAACACCATATATTTT. It encodes CASSSQAGLSGNTIYF.